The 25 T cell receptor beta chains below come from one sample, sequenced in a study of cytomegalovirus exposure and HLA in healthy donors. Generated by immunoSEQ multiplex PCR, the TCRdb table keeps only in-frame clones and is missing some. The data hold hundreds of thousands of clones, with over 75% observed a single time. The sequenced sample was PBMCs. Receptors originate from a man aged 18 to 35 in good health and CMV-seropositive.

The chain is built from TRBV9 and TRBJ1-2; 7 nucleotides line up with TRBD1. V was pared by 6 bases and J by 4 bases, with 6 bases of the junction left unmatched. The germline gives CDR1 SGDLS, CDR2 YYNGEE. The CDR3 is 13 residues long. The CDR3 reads CASIRGDGYGYTF. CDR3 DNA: TGTGCCAGCATCAGGGGGGATGGCTATGGCTACACCTTC.

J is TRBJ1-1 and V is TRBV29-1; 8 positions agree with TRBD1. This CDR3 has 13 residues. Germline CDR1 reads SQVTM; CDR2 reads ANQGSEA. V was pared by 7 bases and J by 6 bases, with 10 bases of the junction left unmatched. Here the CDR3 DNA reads TGCAGCGCTGGCGGCAGGGGGCATTCTGAAGCTTTCTTT. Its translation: CSAGGRGHSEAFF.

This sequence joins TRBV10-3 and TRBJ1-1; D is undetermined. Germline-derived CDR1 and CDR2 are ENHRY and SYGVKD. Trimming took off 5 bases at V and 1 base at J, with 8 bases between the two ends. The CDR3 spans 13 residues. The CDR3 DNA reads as TGTGCCATCAGTCCGAGTAGGAACACTGAAGCTTTCTTT. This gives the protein CAISPSRNTEAFF.

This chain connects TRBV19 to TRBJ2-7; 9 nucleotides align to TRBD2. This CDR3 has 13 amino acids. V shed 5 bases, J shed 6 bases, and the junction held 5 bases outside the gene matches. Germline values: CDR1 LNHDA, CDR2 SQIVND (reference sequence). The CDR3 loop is CASSSGLATEQYF. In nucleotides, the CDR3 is TGTGCCAGTAGTTCGGGACTAGCAACCGAGCAGTACTTC. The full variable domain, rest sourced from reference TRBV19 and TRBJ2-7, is DGGITQSPKYLFRKEGQNVTLSCEQNLNHDAMYWYRQDPGQGLRLIYYSQIVNDFQKGDIAEGYSVSREKKESFPLTVTSAQKNPTAFYLCASSSGLATEQYFGPGTRLTVT.

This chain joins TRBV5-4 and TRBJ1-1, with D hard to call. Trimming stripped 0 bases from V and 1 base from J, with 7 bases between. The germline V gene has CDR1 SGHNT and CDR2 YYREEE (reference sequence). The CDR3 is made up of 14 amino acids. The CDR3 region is CASSLDPGNTEAFF. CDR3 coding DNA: TGTGCCAGCAGCTTGGACCCGGGGAACACTGAAGCTTTCTTT.

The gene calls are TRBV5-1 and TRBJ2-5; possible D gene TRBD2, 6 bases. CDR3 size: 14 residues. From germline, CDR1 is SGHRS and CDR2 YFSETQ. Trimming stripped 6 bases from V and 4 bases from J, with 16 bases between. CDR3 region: CASNGGVYRETQYF. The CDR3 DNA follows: TGCGCCAGCAACGGAGGGGTGTACCGAGAGACCCAGTACTTC.

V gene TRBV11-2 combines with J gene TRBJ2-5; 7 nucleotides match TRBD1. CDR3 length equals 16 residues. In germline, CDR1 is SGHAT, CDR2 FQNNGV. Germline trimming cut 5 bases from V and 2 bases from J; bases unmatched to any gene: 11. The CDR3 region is CASSPGVGTDQETQYF. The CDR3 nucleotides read TGTGCCAGCAGCCCCGGGGTAGGGACAGATCAAGAGACCCAGTACTTC.

The CDR3 loop reads CASSPRDREGNQPQHF. The CDR3 DNA is TGTGCCAGCTCACCACGGGACAGGGAGGGCAATCAGCCCCAGCATTTT. This rearrangement joins TRBV18 to TRBJ1-5; 9 bases are shared with TRBD1. The trim removed 1 base at V and 2 bases at J, leaving 3 bases unmatched. The CDR3 runs 16 residues. In germline, CDR1 is KGHSH, CDR2 LQKENI.

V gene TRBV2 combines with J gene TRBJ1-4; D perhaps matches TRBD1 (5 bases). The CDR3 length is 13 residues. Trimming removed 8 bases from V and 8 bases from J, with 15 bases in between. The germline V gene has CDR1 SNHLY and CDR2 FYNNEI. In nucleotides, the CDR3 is TGTGCCAGCCGAACGGGGGGGTCCGAAAAACTGTTTTTT. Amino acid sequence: CASRTGGSEKLFF.

Written as DNA, the CDR3 is TGTGCCAGCAGTGAAGCGTACGGGGAGCTCTACGAGCAGTACTTC. As protein: CASSEAYGELYEQYF. This chain joins TRBV6-1 and TRBJ2-7; TRBD2 is a possible D gene (5 bases). Germline CDR1 is MNHNS and CDR2 is SASEGT. V lost 0 bases and J lost 3, with 12 bases in between. The CDR3 consists of 15 residues.

The CDR3 bases are TGCAGCGTTGAGGCCGGGGTTAGGTATGGCTACACCTTC. This encodes CSVEAGVRYGYTF. J is TRBJ1-2 and V is TRBV29-1; D is unresolved. Germline CDR1 and CDR2: SQVTM and ANQGSEA. The CDR3 length is 13 residues. Trimming stripped 3 bases from V and 5 bases from J, with 13 bases between.

The CDR3 here is CASSDAWGTDTQYF. In nucleotides, the CDR3 is TGTGCCAGCAGTGATGCGTGGGGCACAGATACGCAGTATTTT. The V and J genes are TRBV6-5 and TRBJ2-3; D is uncertain. The CDR3 is 14 residues long. The V end was cut by 5 bases, the J end by 1 base, with 10 bases between. Germline CDR1 and CDR2: MNHEY and SVGAGI.

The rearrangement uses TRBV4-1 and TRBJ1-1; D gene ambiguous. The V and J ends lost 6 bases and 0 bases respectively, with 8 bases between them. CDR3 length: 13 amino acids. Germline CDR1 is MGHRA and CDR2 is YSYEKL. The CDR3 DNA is TGCGCCAGCAGGGACCGGATGAACACTGAAGCTTTCTTT. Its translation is CASRDRMNTEAFF.

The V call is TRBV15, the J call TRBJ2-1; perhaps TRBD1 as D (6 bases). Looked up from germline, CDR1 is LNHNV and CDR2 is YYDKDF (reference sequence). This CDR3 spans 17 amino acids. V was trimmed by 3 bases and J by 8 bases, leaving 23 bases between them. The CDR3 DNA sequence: TGTGCCACCAGCAGCGCCAAGGCCCCGACCAGGGGCCATGAGCAGTTCTTC. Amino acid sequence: CATSSAKAPTRGHEQFF. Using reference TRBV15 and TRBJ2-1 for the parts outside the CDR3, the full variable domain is DAMVIQNPRYQVTQFGKPVTLSCSQTLNHNVMYWYQQKSSQAPKLLFHYYDKDFNNEADTPDNFQSRRPNTSFCFLDIRSPGLGDTAMYLCATSSAKAPTRGHEQFFGPGTRLTVL.

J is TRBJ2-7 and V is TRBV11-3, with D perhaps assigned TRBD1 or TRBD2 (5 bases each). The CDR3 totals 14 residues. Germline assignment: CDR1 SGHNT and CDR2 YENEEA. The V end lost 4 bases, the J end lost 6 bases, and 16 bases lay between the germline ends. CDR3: CASSSPGDHSEQYF. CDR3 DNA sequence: TGTGCCAGCAGCTCCCCCGGGGACCACTCCGAGCAGTACTTC.

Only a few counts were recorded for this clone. The CDR3 region is CASSEGHTYEQYF. For the CDR3, the DNA is TGTGCCAGCAGTGAAGGACATACCTACGAGCAGTACTTC. This chain links TRBV6-1 with TRBJ2-7, with unresolved D. The CDR3 has 13 amino acids. Germline V gene data show CDR1 as MNHNS and CDR2 as SASEGT. The germline V and J ends were trimmed by 1 base and 2 bases, with 6 bases remaining between them.

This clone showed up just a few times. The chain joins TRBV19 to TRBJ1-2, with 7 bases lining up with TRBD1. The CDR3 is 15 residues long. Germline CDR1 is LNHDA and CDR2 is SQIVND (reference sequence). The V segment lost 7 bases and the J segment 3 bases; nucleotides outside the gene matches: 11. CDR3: CASTQSRRGHYGYTF. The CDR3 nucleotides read TGTGCCAGTACCCAATCGAGGAGGGGGCACTATGGCTACACCTTC.

The CDR3 sequence: CASSGRGPTAEAFF. CDR3 coding DNA: TGTGCCAGCAGTGGCCGGGGGCCAACGGCTGAAGCTTTCTTT. This chain connects TRBV27 to TRBJ1-1, with D perhaps TRBD1 (6 bases). Deletions cut 5 bases from V and 6 bases from J, with 16 bases between. The germline gives CDR1 MNHEY, CDR2 SMNVEV (reference sequence). This CDR3 has 14 amino acids.

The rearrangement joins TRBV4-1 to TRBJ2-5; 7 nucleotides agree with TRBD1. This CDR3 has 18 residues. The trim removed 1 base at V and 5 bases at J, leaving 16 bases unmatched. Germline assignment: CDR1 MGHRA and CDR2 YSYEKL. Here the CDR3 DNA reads TGCGCCAGCAGCCAAGGACTCAATAGGGGGCAGGGTCGGGAGACCCAGTACTTC. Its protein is CASSQGLNRGQGRETQYF.

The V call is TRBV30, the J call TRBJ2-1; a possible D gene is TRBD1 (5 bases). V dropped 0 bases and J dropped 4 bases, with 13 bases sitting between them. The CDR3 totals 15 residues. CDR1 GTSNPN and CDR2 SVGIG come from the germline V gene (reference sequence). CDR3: CAWSVWQGEYNEQFF. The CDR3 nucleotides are TGTGCCTGGAGTGTGTGGCAGGGCGAGTACAATGAGCAGTTCTTC.

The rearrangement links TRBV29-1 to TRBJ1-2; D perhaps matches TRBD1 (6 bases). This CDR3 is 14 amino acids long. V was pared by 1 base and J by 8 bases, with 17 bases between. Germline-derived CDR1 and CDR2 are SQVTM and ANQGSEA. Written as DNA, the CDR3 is TGCAGCGTTGAAGGACAGGCCTCGATTTACGGCTACACCTTC. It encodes CSVEGQASIYGYTF.

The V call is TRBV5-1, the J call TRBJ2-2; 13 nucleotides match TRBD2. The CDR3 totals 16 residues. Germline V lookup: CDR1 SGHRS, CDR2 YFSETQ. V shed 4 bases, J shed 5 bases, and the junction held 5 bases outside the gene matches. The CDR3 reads CASSTRTSGGTGELFF. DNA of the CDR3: TGCGCCAGCAGCACAAGGACTAGCGGGGGAACCGGGGAGCTGTTTTTT.

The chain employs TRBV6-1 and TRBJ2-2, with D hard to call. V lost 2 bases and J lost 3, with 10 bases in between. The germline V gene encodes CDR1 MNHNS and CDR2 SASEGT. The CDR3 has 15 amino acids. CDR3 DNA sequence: TGTGCCAGCAGTGAACGAGGCGGATACACCGGGGAGCTGTTTTTT. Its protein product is CASSERGGYTGELFF.

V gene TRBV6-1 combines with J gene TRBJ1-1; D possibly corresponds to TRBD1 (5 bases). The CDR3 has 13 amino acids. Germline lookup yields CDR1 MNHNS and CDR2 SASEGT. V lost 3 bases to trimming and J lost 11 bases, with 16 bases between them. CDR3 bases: TGTGCCAGCAGTGAGACTCTGGACCCAGGGGCTTTCTTT. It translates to CASSETLDPGAFF.

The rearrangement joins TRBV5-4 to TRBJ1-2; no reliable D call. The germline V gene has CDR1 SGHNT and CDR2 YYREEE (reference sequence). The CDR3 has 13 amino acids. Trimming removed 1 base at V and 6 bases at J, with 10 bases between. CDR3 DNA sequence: TGTGCCAGCAGCTTGTCGCAACTGGATGGCTACACCTTC. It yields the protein CASSLSQLDGYTF.